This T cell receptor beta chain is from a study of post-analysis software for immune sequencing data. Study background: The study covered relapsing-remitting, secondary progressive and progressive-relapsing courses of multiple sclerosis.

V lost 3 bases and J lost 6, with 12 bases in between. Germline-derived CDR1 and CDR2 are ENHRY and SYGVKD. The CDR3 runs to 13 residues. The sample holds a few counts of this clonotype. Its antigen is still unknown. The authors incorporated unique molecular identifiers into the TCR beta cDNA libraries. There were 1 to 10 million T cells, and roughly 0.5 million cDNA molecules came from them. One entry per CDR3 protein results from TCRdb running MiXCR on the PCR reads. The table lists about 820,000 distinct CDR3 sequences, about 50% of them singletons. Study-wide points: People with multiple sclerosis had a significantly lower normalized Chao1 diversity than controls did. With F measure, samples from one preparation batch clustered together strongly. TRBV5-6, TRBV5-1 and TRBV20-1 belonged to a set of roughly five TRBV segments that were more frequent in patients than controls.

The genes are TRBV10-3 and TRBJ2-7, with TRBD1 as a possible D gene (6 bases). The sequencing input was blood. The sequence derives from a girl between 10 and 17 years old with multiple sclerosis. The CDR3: CAISDFQGLEQYF. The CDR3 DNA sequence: TGTGCCATCAGTGATTTCCAGGGGCTCGAGCAGTACTTC.